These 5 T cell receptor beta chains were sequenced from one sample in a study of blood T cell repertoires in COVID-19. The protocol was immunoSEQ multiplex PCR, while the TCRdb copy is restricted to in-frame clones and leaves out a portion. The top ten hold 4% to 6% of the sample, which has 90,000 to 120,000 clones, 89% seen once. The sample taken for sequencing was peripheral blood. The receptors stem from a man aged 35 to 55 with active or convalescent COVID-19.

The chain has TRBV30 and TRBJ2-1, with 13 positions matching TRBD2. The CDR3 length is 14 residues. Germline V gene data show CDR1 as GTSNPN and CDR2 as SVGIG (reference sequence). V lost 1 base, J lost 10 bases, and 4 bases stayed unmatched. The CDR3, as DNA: TGTGCCTGGAGTGGGCCGGGACTAGCGGGGGAGCAGTTCTTC. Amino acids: CAWSGPGLAGEQFF.

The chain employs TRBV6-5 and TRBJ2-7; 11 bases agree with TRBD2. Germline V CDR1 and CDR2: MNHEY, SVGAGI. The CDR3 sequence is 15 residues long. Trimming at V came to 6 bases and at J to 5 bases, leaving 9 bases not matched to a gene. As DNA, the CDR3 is TGTGCCAGCAGCCGTAGCGGGAGGGCCTTCCACGAGCAGTACTTC. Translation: CASSRSGRAFHEQYF.

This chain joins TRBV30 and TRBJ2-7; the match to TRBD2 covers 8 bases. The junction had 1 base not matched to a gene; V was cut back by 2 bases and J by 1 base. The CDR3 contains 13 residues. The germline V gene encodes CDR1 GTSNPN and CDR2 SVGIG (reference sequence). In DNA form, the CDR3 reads TGTGCCTGGAGTAGCGGGAGTTCCTACGAGCAGTACTTC. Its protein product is CAWSSGSSYEQYF.

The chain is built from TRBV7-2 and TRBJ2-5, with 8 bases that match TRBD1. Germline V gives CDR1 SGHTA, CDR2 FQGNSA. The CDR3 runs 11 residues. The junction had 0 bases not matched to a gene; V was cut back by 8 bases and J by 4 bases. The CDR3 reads CASGQGETQYF. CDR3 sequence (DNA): TGTGCCAGCGGACAGGGAGAGACCCAGTACTTC.

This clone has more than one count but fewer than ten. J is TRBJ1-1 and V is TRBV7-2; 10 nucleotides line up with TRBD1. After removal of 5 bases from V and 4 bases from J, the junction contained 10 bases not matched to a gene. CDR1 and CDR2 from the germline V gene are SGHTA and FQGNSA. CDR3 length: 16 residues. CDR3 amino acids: CASSPLMGQGTTEAFF. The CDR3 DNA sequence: TGTGCCAGCAGCCCATTAATGGGACAGGGGACCACTGAAGCTTTCTTT.